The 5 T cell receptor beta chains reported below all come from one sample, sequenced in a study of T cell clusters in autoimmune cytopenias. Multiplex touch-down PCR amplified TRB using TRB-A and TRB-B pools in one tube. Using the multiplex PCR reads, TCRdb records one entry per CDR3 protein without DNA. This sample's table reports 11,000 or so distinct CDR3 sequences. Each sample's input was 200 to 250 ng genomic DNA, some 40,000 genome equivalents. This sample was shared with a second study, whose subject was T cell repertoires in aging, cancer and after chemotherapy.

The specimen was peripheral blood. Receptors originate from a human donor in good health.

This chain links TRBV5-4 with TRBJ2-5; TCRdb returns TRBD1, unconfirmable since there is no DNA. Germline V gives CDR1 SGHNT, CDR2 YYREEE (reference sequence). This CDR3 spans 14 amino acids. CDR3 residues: CASSSRQVQETQYF.

CDR3 residues: CAWGDREGEKLFF. The chain is built from TRBV30 and TRBJ1-4; TCRdb's D call, TRBD1, is unchecked because there is no DNA. The CDR3 contains 13 residues. Looked up from germline, CDR1 is GTSNPN and CDR2 is SVGIG (reference sequence).

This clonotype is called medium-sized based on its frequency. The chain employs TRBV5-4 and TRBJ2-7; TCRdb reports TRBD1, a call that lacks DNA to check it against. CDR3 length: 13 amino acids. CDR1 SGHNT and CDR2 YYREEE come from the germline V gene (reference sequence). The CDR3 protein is CASSEVGGYEQYF. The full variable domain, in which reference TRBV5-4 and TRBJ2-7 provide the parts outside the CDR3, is ETGVTQSPTHLIKTRGQQVTLRCSSQSGHNTVSWYQQALGQGPQFIFQYYREEENGRGNFPPRFSGLQFPNYSSELNVNALELDDSALYLCASSEVGGYEQYFGPGTRLTVT.

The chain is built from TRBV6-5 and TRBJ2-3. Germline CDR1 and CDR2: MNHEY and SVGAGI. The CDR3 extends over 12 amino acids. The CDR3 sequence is CASSPRQDTQYF.

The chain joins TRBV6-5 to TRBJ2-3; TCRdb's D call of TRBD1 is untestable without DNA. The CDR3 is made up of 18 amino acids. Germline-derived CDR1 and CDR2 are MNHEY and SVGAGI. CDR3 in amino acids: CASRPGGGRGPSEETQYF.